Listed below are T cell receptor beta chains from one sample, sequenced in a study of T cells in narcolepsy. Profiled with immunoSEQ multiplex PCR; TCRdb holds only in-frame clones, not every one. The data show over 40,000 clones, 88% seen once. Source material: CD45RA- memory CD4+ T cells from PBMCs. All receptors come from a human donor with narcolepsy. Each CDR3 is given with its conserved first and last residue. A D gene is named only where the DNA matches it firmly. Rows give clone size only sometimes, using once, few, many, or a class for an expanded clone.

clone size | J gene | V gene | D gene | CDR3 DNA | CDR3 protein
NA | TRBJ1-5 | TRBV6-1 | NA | TGTGCCAGCAGACAACAGGGAAGCAATCAGCCCCAGCATTTT | CASRQQGSNQPQHF
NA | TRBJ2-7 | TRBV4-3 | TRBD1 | TGCGCCAGCAGCCATGACAGGGGTTACGAGCAGTACTTC | CASSHDRGYEQYF
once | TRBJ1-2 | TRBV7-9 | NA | TGTGCCAGCAGCCAACCGCGGGGAGGCTACACCTTC | CASSQPRGGYTF
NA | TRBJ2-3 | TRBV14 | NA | TGTGCCAGCAGCCAAGGAGGGAAAGATACGCAGTATTTT | CASSQGGKDTQYF
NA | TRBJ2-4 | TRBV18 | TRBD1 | TGTGCCAGCTCACCAGAGGACAGGGACATTCACATTCAGTACTTC | CASSPEDRDIHIQYF
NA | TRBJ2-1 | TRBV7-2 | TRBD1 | TGTGCCAGCAGCTTAGGGGGACAGTACGATGAGCAGTTCTTC | CASSLGGQYDEQFF
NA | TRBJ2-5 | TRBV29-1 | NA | TGCAGCGTACTCCAAGTCGTGGGAGAGACCCAGTACTTC | CSVLQVVGETQYF
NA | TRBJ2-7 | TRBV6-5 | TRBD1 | TGTGCCAGCAGTTACGGGACAGTTCTCAACTTC | CASSYGTVLNF
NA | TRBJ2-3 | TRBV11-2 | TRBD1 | TGTGCCAGCAGCTCGCGAGGGGACAGGGGTCCCACAGATACGCAGTATTTT | CASSSRGDRGPTDTQYF
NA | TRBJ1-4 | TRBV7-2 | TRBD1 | TGTGCCAGCAGCAGGGGACAGGGGTTTACTGATGAAAAACTGTTTTTT | CASSRGQGFTDEKLFF
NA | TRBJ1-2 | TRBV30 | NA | TGTGCCTGGAGGAACCAGGGTGACTATGGCTACACCTTC | CAWRNQGDYGYTF
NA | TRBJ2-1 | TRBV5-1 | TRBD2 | TGCGCCAGCAGCTTGGCTCCTGGACTAGCGGGAGGTGAGCAGTTCTTC | CASSLAPGLAGGEQFF
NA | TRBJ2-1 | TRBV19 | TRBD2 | TGTGCCAGTAGTATTGAACTAGCGGGGGGTACCAATGAGCAGTTCTTC | CASSIELAGGTNEQFF
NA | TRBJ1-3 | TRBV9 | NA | TGTGCCAGCAGCTCCGGACAGCCTCGGTCTGGAAACACCATATATTTT | CASSSGQPRSGNTIYF
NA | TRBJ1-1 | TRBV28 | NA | TGTGCCAGCAGTTTTGAGAGGACTGAAGCTTTCTTT | CASSFERTEAFF
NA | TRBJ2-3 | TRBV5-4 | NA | TGTGCCAGCAGCCGAAGCACAGATACGCAGTATTTT | CASSRSTDTQYF
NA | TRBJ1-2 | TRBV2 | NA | TGTGCCAGCAGTTCAGAAGGTCTGGGTTTGGATGGCTACACCTTC | CASSSEGLGLDGYTF
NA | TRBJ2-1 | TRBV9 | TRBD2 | TGTGCCAGCAGCGTTCAACCTAAAGCGGGAGGGCCGATCAATGAGCAGTTCTTC | CASSVQPKAGGPINEQFF
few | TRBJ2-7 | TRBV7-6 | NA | TGTGCCAGCAGCTCAACTCCTTACTCCTACGAGCAGTACTTC | CASSSTPYSYEQYF
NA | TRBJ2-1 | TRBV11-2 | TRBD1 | TGTGCCAGCAGCCTTGTACAGGGGTACAATGAGCAGTTCTTC | CASSLVQGYNEQFF
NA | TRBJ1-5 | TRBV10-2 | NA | TGCGCCAGCAGTGAGCCGGGGGGGCATCAGCCCCAGCATTTT | CASSEPGGHQPQHF
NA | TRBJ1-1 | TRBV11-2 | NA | TGTGCCAGCAGCTTAGATATGGTGAACACTGAAGCTTTCTTT | CASSLDMVNTEAFF
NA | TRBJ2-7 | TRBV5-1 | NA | TGCGCCAGCAGCTTGGGGGCAGGGTGGTTGGAGCAGTACTTC | CASSLGAGWLEQYF
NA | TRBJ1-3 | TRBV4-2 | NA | TGTGCCAGCAGCCAAGAACCGACGGGGAGGACTGGAAACACCATATATTTT | CASSQEPTGRTGNTIYF
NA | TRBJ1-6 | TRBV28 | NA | TGTGCCAGCAGCCCGGTGTCGGGACTGTCCTATAATTCACCCCTCCACTTT | CASSPVSGLSYNSPLHF
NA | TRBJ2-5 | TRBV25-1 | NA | TGTGCCAGCAGACCAGGGTGGTCAGAGACCCAGTACTTC | CASRPGWSETQYF
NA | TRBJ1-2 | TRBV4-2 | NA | TGTGCCAGCAGCCAAGACAAAAATGGCTACACCTTC | CASSQDKNGYTF
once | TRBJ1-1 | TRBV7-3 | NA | TGTGCCAGCAGCTTCCAGGGCGGGGAAACTGAAGCTTTCTTT | CASSFQGGETEAFF
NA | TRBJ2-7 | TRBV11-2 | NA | TGTGCCAGCAGCCCAGCGACCGGGTCTTACTCCTACGAGCAGTACTTC | CASSPATGSYSYEQYF
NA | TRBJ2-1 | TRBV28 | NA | TGTGCCAGCAGTTGGCTAGCGACCGGCAATGAGCAGTTCTTC | CASSWLATGNEQFF
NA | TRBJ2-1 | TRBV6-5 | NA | TGTGCCAGCAGTTTACGGGACGCCAACAATGAGCAGTTCTTC | CASSLRDANNEQFF
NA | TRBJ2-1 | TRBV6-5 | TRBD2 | TGTGCCAGCAGTGGTAGCGGGATAGGCTACAATGAGCAGTTCTTC | CASSGSGIGYNEQFF
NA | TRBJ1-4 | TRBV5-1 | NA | TGCGCCAGCAGAGAATTGAACGGGGAGAAACTGTTTTTT | CASRELNGEKLFF
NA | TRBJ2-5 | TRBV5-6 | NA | TGTGCCAGCAGCCGGGACTTAGAAGAGACCCAGTACTTC | CASSRDLEETQYF
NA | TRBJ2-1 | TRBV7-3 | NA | TGTGCCAGCAGCTTAGTTGGGGGGCACAATGAGCAGTTCTTC | CASSLVGGHNEQFF
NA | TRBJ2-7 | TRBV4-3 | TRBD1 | TGCGCCAGCAGCCAGGGGACAGGTCGCCGGTACGAGCAGTACTTC | CASSQGTGRRYEQYF
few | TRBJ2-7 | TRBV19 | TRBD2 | TGTGCCAGTAGGGCGGGGGGGGCCTACGAGCAGTACTTC | CASRAGGAYEQYF
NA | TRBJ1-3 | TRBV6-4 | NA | TGTGCCAGCAGTGACTCGCCCGGGGGTGCCGCCTCTGGAAACACCATATATTTT | CASSDSPGGAASGNTIYF
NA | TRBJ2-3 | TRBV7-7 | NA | TGTGCTAGCAGCCCAGGAAGGGGGGGGCCGATGGATACGCAGTATTTT | CASSPGRGGPMDTQYF
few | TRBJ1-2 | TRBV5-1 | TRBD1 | TGCGCCAGCAGCTCAGGGGGGTACGAGAGGGACTATGGCTACACCTTC | CASSSGGYERDYGYTF